What follows are 21 T cell receptor beta chains derived from one specimen sequenced in a study of blood T cell repertoires in COVID-19 (TCRdb year 2020). The library was produced with the immunoSEQ multiplex PCR assay. Imported from immuneACCESS, the table was reduced by TCRdb to in-frame sequences with V and J called. These copies leave out some clones; in studies compared against another copy, an unresolved V gene accounts for under half, and the cause of the remainder is not known. In this sample the table shows 150,000 to 200,000 clones, about 82% of which occur a single time. The leading ten clones occupy about 5% of the sample. Sequenced material: peripheral blood. Every receptor here comes from a woman younger than 45 with acute or convalescent COVID-19.

This clone was detected only once. In nucleotides, the CDR3 is TGTGCCAGCAGCAAAGATGTAAGGGGGCGAGGAGCTTTCTTT. It yields the protein CASSKDVRGRGAFF. The chain links TRBV21-1 to TRBJ1-1; the table gives TRBD1 as D, unverified against the DNA. TRBV21-1 is labeled a pseudogene. CDR3 length equals 14 residues.

In the case of this clone: The same CDR3 also results from other DNA sequences found in this sample. The chain employs TRBV19 and TRBJ1-5, with D unclear. Germline V CDR1 and CDR2: LNHDA, SQIVND (reference sequence). The CDR3 totals 12 residues. V was trimmed by 5 bases and J by 7 bases, leaving 9 bases between them. The CDR3 loop reads CASSPLDQPQHF. DNA of the CDR3: TGTGCCAGTAGTCCACTAGACCAGCCCCAGCATTTT.

The genes are TRBV2 and TRBJ1-6; 7 bases map to TRBD1. CDR1 is SNHLY and CDR2 is FYNNEI in the germline V gene. The CDR3 sequence is 17 residues long. V trimming: 10 bases; J trimming: 0 bases; junction bases outside the gene matches: 12. The CDR3 loop is CATQADRRSSYNSPLHF. The DNA for the CDR3 is TGTGCCACCCAGGCGGACAGGCGGAGCTCCTATAATTCACCCCTCCACTTT.

This clone has just a few counts. The rearrangement uses TRBV21-1 and TRBJ2-6; TRBD1 reflects the table's D call only, with no check against the DNA. TRBV21-1 is labeled a pseudogene. CDR3 length equals 18 residues. The CDR3 here is CASSNTGGKGSGANVLTF. CDR3 DNA sequence: TGTGCCAGCAGCAACACAGGGGGCAAAGGTTCCGGGGCCAACGTCCTGACTTTC.

V gene TRBV27 combines with J gene TRBJ2-7, with a weak D call TRBD2 (5 bases). The CDR3 length is 14 residues. The germline V gene has CDR1 MNHEY and CDR2 SMNVEV (reference sequence). Trimming removed 2 bases from V and 0 bases from J, with 8 bases in between. The CDR3 loop is CASSLIGSSYEQYF. CDR3 coding DNA: TGTGCCAGCAGTTTAATAGGGAGCTCCTACGAGCAGTACTTC.

V and J are TRBV19 and TRBJ2-7; weak D call: TRBD2 (5 bases). Per the germline V gene, CDR1 is LNHDA and CDR2 is SQIVND (reference sequence). V lost 3 bases, J lost 3 bases, and 15 bases lay in between. This CDR3 contains 15 residues. CDR3 region: CASSMGVASHYEQYF. In DNA form, the CDR3 reads TGTGCCAGTAGTATGGGAGTAGCTTCTCACTACGAGCAGTACTTC.

The chain is built from TRBV12-3 or TRBV12-4 and TRBJ2-7, with TRBD2 as a possible D gene (5 bases). Trimming stripped 6 bases from V and 4 bases from J, with 13 bases between. The CDR3 runs to 13 residues. The CDR3 region is CASRKKGLYEQYF. CDR3 nucleotides: TGTGCCAGCAGAAAAAAAGGACTTTACGAGCAGTACTTC.

This chain uses TRBV18 with TRBJ1-2, with no clear D. CDR1 is KGHSH and CDR2 is LQKENI in the germline V gene. The CDR3 loop spans 13 amino acids. Trimming took 1 base from V and 8 from J, leaving 11 bases between them. This CDR3 reads CASSPLGYGGYTF. CDR3 nucleotide sequence: TGTGCCAGCTCACCACTCGGGTACGGGGGCTACACCTTC.

The chain recombines TRBV7-8 with TRBJ2-1; no firm D call. The CDR3 is 14 residues long. V was cut by 3 bases and J by 6 bases, with 12 bases left in between. Per germline, CDR1 SGHVS and CDR2 FQNEAQ. The CDR3 sequence is CASSFTNLPNEQFF. The CDR3 bases are TGTGCCAGCAGCTTCACTAACCTCCCCAATGAGCAGTTCTTC. Variable domain in full (rest from reference TRBV7-8 and TRBJ2-1): GAGVSQSPRYKVAKRGQDVALRCDPISGHVSLFWYQQALGQGPEFLTYFQNEAQLDKSGLPSDRFFAERPEGSVSTLKIQRTQQEDSAVYLCASSFTNLPNEQFFGPGTRLTVL.

This clone was seen more than once but under ten times. V is TRBV28 and J is TRBJ1-6; 7 bases map to TRBD1. Germline-derived CDR1 and CDR2 are MDHEN and SYDVKM. Trimming cost V 4 bases and J 6 bases; bases outside gene matches: 9. The CDR3 is 16 amino acids. This CDR3 reads CASSSHIGQVNSPLHF. The CDR3 region has the DNA TGTGCCAGCAGTTCCCATATTGGACAGGTTAATTCACCCCTCCACTTT.

The chain links TRBV7-2 to TRBJ2-2; a possible D gene is TRBD2 (6 bases). The CDR3 has 17 residues. Germline assignment: CDR1 SGHTA and CDR2 FQGNSA. V was trimmed by 5 bases and J by 3 bases, leaving 19 bases between them. Here the CDR3 reads CASSPPGGRKDTGELFF. CDR3 DNA: TGTGCCAGCAGCCCGCCCGGGGGTAGGAAGGACACCGGGGAGCTGTTTTTT.

The chain joins TRBV6-5 to TRBJ1-2, with D tentatively TRBD1 (5 bases). The CDR3 extends over 14 amino acids. V gave up 6 bases and J gave up 4 bases, with 15 bases separating them. Per germline, CDR1 MNHEY and CDR2 SVGAGI. The CDR3 spells CASSPSGMGYGYTF. DNA of the CDR3: TGTGCCAGCAGCCCGTCAGGGATGGGCTATGGCTACACCTTC.

V gene TRBV5-4 combines with J gene TRBJ2-1, with D tentatively TRBD1 (5 bases). Germline CDR1 is SGHNT and CDR2 is YYREEE (reference sequence). The CDR3 has 15 amino acids. V lost 0 bases, J lost 10 bases, and 17 bases lay in between. This CDR3 is CASSLEGPRAWEQFF. In nucleotides, the CDR3 is TGTGCCAGCAGCTTGGAGGGCCCCAGGGCATGGGAGCAGTTCTTC.

The chain employs TRBV28 and TRBJ1-6; 7 bases are a match to TRBD1. The J segment lost 7 bases and the V segment lost 3 bases, leaving 12 bases of the junction unmatched. This CDR3 contains 17 residues. In germline, CDR1 is MDHEN, CDR2 SYDVKM. CDR3 DNA sequence: TGTGCCAGCAGTTTTTATCCAGGGGGTGAACTAAATTCACCCCTCCACTTT. Amino acids: CASSFYPGGELNSPLHF.

The chain couples TRBV7-9 to TRBJ1-4; weak D call: TRBD1 (6 bases). This CDR3 is built from 16 residues. Per the germline V gene, CDR1 is SEHNR and CDR2 is FQNEAQ (reference sequence). V lost 5 bases and J lost 7, with 20 bases in between. CDR3 region: CASSQRRQATSEKLFF. As DNA, the CDR3 is TGTGCCAGCAGCCAAAGAAGACAGGCCACCTCTGAAAAACTGTTTTTT.

This chain links TRBV25-1 with TRBJ1-1; D uncertain. Between the trimmed V and J ends, which lost 0 bases and 2 bases, there was a span of 16 bases. CDR3 length equals 17 residues. The germline CDR1 and CDR2 sequences are MGHDK and SYGVNS. CDR3: CASSEYRRARVNTEAFF. CDR3 coding DNA: TGTGCCAGCAGTGAATATAGGAGGGCGAGAGTAAACACTGAAGCTTTCTTT.

The V gene is TRBV7-2, the J gene TRBJ2-1, with 10 bases lining up with TRBD2. The junction had 8 bases not matched to a gene; V was cut back by 5 bases and J by 7 bases. Germline V gene data show CDR1 as SGHTA and CDR2 as FQGNSA. The CDR3 is 15 residues long. This CDR3 reads CASSPGLASPNEQFF. The CDR3 DNA sequence: TGTGCCAGCAGCCCGGGACTAGCGAGTCCGAATGAGCAGTTCTTC.

This chain connects TRBV27 to TRBJ2-7; a possible D gene is TRBD2 (5 bases). CDR3 length: 13 amino acids. Per the germline V gene, CDR1 is MNHEY and CDR2 is SMNVEV (reference sequence). The V and J ends lost 6 bases and 3 bases respectively, with 12 bases between them. CDR3 loop: CASRPTGYYEQYF. The DNA for the CDR3 is TGTGCCAGCAGACCGACGGGATACTACGAGCAGTACTTC.

The chain joins TRBV7-6 to TRBJ2-1; a possible D gene is TRBD1 (6 bases). The germline V gene has CDR1 SGHVS and CDR2 FNYEAQ. The CDR3 length is 15 residues. Trimming stripped 0 bases from V and 5 bases from J, with 11 bases between. Here the CDR3 reads CASSLARGSNNEQFF. The DNA of the CDR3 is TGTGCCAGCAGCTTAGCCAGGGGATCCAACAATGAGCAGTTCTTC.

This sequence joins TRBV5-1 and TRBJ1-1; D is uncertain. In germline, CDR1 is SGHRS, CDR2 YFSETQ. The V end was cut by 10 bases, the J end by 5 bases, with 21 bases between. The CDR3 contains 14 residues. CDR3 loop: CACKEREGGTEAFF. CDR3 DNA sequence: TGCGCCTGCAAAGAAAGGGAAGGAGGGACTGAAGCTTTCTTT.

The chain employs TRBV7-2 and TRBJ2-5; possibly TRBD2 for D (6 bases). Looked up from germline, CDR1 is SGHTA and CDR2 is FQGNSA. V was cut by 5 bases and J by 0 bases, with 19 bases left in between. This CDR3 is built from 17 residues. The CDR3 region has the DNA TGTGCCAGCAGCCAAGGCTCTGCGGGGACGTACCAAGAGACCCAGTACTTC. Its protein is CASSQGSAGTYQETQYF.